The present TCR beta chain was sequenced within a study of monozygotic twins with inflammatory bowel disease. Study observations and caveats: T cell subtypes that differed could not be told apart. It was in IBD patients that TCRbeta diversity (inverse Simpson) was lower than in healthy co-twins. IBD patients exhibited fewer clonotypes shared with other individuals than healthy twins, particularly with disease activity.

A word on this clonotype: Its antigen is currently unknown.

UMIs that included a 6-nucleotide sample barcode were added by template switching, which took place during cDNA synthesis. Reanalyzing the 5' RACE reads, TCRdb keeps one entry per CDR3 protein, without DNA. This sample lists more than 110,000 distinct CDR3 sequences; its ten largest clones have more than 1%. Per germline, CDR1 MDHEN and CDR2 SYDVKM. The CDR3 is 15 amino acids. The genes are TRBV28 and TRBJ1-3; the D call of TRBD1 rests on TCRdb alone, since no DNA is present to check it. Source material: blood. This receptor was identified in a human donor with ulcerative colitis or Crohn's disease, or a healthy co-twin of an affected twin (not recorded which). The CDR3: CASSPRGRTGNTIYF.